The 24 T cell receptor beta chains given below trace back to one sample, sequenced in a study of cytomegalovirus exposure and HLA in healthy donors. Use of 60 Vbeta and 13 Jbeta primers characterized the PCR. The table came from immunoSEQ multiplex PCR; TCRdb's copy has only in-frame clones and leaves some out. The sample has approximately 130,000 clones, 65% to 80% seen once. The sample was PBMCs. All receptors derive from a woman in her thirties or forties in good health and CMV-seronegative.

By share, this clone ranks as medium-sized. This chain connects TRBV27 to TRBJ2-6; D remains ambiguous. Germline V gives CDR1 MNHEY, CDR2 SMNVEV (reference sequence). This CDR3 spans 14 amino acids. Trimming removed 5 bases from V and 0 bases from J, with 5 bases in between. The CDR3 is CASSIYSGANVLTF. Written as DNA, the CDR3 is TGTGCCAGCAGTATTTACTCTGGGGCCAACGTCCTGACTTTC.

V usage is TRBV9 and J usage is TRBJ2-7; no clear D. Trimming left V 4 bases short and J 3 bases short, with 14 bases between. Germline V gives CDR1 SGDLS, CDR2 YYNGEE. The CDR3 extends over 14 amino acids. The DNA for the CDR3 is TGTGCCAGCAGCCCCGAGTTACACTACTACGAGCAGTACTTC. It translates to CASSPELHYYEQYF.

This chain uses TRBV10-3 with TRBJ1-2, with TRBD1 matching 7 bases. From germline, CDR1 is ENHRY and CDR2 SYGVKD. V was pared by 3 bases and J by 4 bases, with 5 bases of the junction left unmatched. The CDR3 loop spans 14 amino acids. CDR3 in DNA: TGTGCCATCAGTGACAATACAGGGGCCTATGGCTACACCTTC. Protein sequence: CAISDNTGAYGYTF.

The chain couples TRBV9 to TRBJ1-5; D remains ambiguous. The germline V and J ends were trimmed by 0 bases and 4 bases, with 8 bases remaining between them. The CDR3 contains 14 residues. CDR1 is SGDLS and CDR2 is YYNGEE in the germline V gene. CDR3 in amino acids: CASSVGGENQPQHF. The CDR3 region has the DNA TGTGCCAGCAGCGTAGGCGGGGAAAATCAGCCCCAGCATTTT.

In this sample, this clone turned up a few times. V gene TRBV5-1 combines with J gene TRBJ2-1; 7 nucleotides line up with TRBD2. Trimming took 0 bases from V and 6 from J; bases not matched to a gene: 6. Germline assignment: CDR1 SGHRS and CDR2 YFSETQ. The CDR3 has 15 amino acids. The CDR3 sequence: CASSLEGSGGNEQFF. The CDR3 DNA reads as TGCGCCAGCAGCTTGGAGGGGTCGGGAGGCAATGAGCAGTTCTTC.

The chain couples TRBV10-1 to TRBJ2-3; TRBD2 aligns across 7 bases. Per germline, CDR1 WNHNN and CDR2 SYGVQD (reference sequence). V was clipped by 4 bases and J by 5 bases; unmatched bases: 0. The CDR3 has 12 residues. Written as DNA, the CDR3 is TGCGCCAGCAGTGGGGGGGGAGATACGCAGTATTTT. The encoded protein is CASSGGGDTQYF.

V gene TRBV23-1 combines with J gene TRBJ2-4, with D possibly TRBD2 on 7 matching bases. TRBV23-1 is treated as an ORF (open reading frame) with a function not yet certain. V lost 4 bases and J 1 base, leaving 20 bases between the germline ends. The CDR3 length is 18 residues. CDR3 sequence reads: CASSPPGGWWKAKNIQYF. The CDR3 coding sequence is TGCGCCAGCAGTCCCCCGGGGGGCTGGTGGAAGGCCAAAAACATTCAGTACTTC.

In this sample, this clone turned up a few times. The chain couples TRBV28 to TRBJ1-1; D is ambiguous. Germline V CDR1 and CDR2: MDHEN, SYDVKM. Trimming took off 3 bases at V and 1 base at J, with 6 bases between the two ends. The CDR3 sequence is 13 residues long. As DNA, the CDR3 is TGTGCCAGCAGTTTGGGCCCGAACACTGAAGCTTTCTTT. Amino acids: CASSLGPNTEAFF. Variable domain in full (rest from reference TRBV28 and TRBJ1-1): DVKVTQSSRYLVKRTGEKVFLECVQDMDHENMFWYRQDPGLGLRLIYFSYDVKMKEKGDIPEGYSVSREKKERFSLILESASTNQTSMYLCASSLGPNTEAFFGQGTRLTVV.

The CDR3 region has the DNA TGTGCCAGCAGCCTAGGGGCCCTTGGCTATGGCTACACCTTC. Protein: CASSLGALGYGYTF. This chain links TRBV7-9 with TRBJ1-2, with a weak D call TRBD1 (5 bases). Germline CDR1 and CDR2: SEHNR and FQNEAQ (reference sequence). This CDR3 spans 14 amino acids. Trimming removed 5 bases from V and 4 bases from J, with 14 bases in between.

This rearrangement joins TRBV5-5 to TRBJ2-2; possible D gene TRBD1, 6 bases. The CDR3 loop spans 15 amino acids. Germline loops: CDR1 SGHKS, CDR2 YYEKEE (reference sequence). The V end lost 4 bases, the J end lost 2 bases, and 12 bases lay between the germline ends. In nucleotides, the CDR3 is TGTGCCAGCAGCCCGGGACATGTCAACACCGGGGAGCTGTTTTTT. Residues: CASSPGHVNTGELFF.

The chain's CDR3 is CASSPVPGSGRSGHEQFF. CDR3 sequence (DNA): TGTGCCAGCTCTCCGGTCCCAGGGAGCGGGAGGTCCGGCCATGAGCAGTTCTTC. The rearrangement joins TRBV2 to TRBJ2-1; 9 bases are shared with TRBD2. Trimming cost V 8 bases and J 8 bases; bases outside gene matches: 22. From germline, CDR1 is SNHLY and CDR2 FYNNEI. The CDR3 loop spans 18 amino acids. The entire variable domain, with the rest obtained from reference TRBV2 and TRBJ2-1, is as follows: EPEVTQTPSHQVTQMGQEVILRCVPISNHLYFYWYRQILGQKVEFLVSFYNNEISEKSEIFDDQFSVERPDGSNFTLKIRSTKLEDSAMYFCASSPVPGSGRSGHEQFFGPGTRLTVL.

This clone was picked up a small number of times. This rearrangement joins TRBV6-4 to TRBJ2-1; 8 nucleotides match TRBD1. With V trimmed by 3 bases and J by 10 bases, 11 bases remained unmatched. CDR1 and CDR2 from the germline V gene are MRHNA and SNTAGT. The CDR3 is 15 amino acids. The CDR3 DNA reads as TGTGCCAGCAGTGAGGCAGGGGGCGCCGGGCACGAGCAGTTCTTC. Its translation: CASSEAGGAGHEQFF.

CDR3 in DNA: TGTGCCAGCAGTGAGGGGAGAGGCACGAAGGGCTACACCTTC. It is translated as CASSEGRGTKGYTF. The V call is TRBV2, the J call TRBJ1-2; D not resolved. The CDR3 totals 14 residues. Trimming removed 3 bases from V and 8 bases from J, with 16 bases in between. Germline loops: CDR1 SNHLY, CDR2 FYNNEI.

This sequence joins TRBV6-6 and TRBJ2-1; 13 bases are a match to TRBD2. Trimming removed 5 bases from V and 2 bases from J; junction bases left unmatched: 3. Germline CDR1 is MNHNY and CDR2 is SVGAGI (reference sequence). This CDR3 has 16 amino acids. The CDR3 reads CASSKLAGGPYNEQFF. Written as DNA, the CDR3 is TGTGCCAGCAGTAAACTAGCGGGGGGGCCCTACAATGAGCAGTTCTTC.

CDR3 nucleotides: TGTGCCAGTAGCACCGGGACACACGAGCAGTACTTC. This gives the protein CASSTGTHEQYF. The J gene is TRBJ2-7, the V gene TRBV19; TRBD1 might be the D (6 bases). V lost 6 bases, J lost 5 bases, and 11 bases lay in between. Germline CDR1 reads LNHDA; CDR2 reads SQIVND (reference sequence). The CDR3 runs to 12 residues.

The V gene is TRBV28, the J gene TRBJ1-2, with unresolved D. Trimming cost V 4 bases and J 4 bases, with 10 bases left between them. CDR1 is MDHEN, CDR2 SYDVKM, per germline. The CDR3 runs to 13 residues. CDR3: CASSYSGVYGYTF. The DNA of the CDR3 is TGTGCCAGCAGTTATTCAGGTGTCTATGGCTACACCTTC.

The CDR3 nucleotides are TGTGCCAGCTCACCGGTACAGGGGGACTATGGCTACACCTTC. Amino acids: CASSPVQGDYGYTF. The chain recombines TRBV18 with TRBJ1-2; 8 bases map to TRBD1. CDR1 and CDR2 (germline): KGHSH, LQKENI. Germline trimming cut 3 bases from V and 3 bases from J; bases unmatched to any gene: 3. The CDR3 runs 14 residues.

The gene calls are TRBV5-1 and TRBJ1-3; TRBD1 is a possible D gene (6 bases). Trimming pared 2 bases from V and 1 base from J, leaving 13 bases between. This CDR3 has 16 amino acids. The germline V gene encodes CDR1 SGHRS and CDR2 YFSETQ. CDR3 nucleotides: TGCGCCAGCAGCTTAACAGGGACCAATTCTGGAAACACCATATATTTT. It translates to CASSLTGTNSGNTIYF.

The chain couples TRBV5-1 to TRBJ2-3; D ambiguous. The germline V and J ends were trimmed by 0 bases and 2 bases, with 7 bases remaining between them. This CDR3 is built from 14 residues. Germline V gene lookup returns CDR1 SGHRS and CDR2 YFSETQ. The CDR3 coding sequence is TGCGCCAGCAGCTTGGCAGAACACACAGATACGCAGTATTTT. It specifies CASSLAEHTDTQYF. The complete variable domain, with remaining parts taken from reference TRBV5-1 and TRBJ2-3, reads KAGVTQTPRYLIKTRGQQVTLSCSPISGHRSVSWYQQTPGQGLQFLFEYFSETQRNKGNFPGRFSGRQFSNSRSEMNVSTLELGDSALYLCASSLAEHTDTQYFGPGTRLTVL.

The rearrangement links TRBV27 to TRBJ2-1; D uncertain. V was trimmed by 3 bases and J by 6 bases, leaving 6 bases between them. Germline V gene data show CDR1 as MNHEY and CDR2 as SMNVEV (reference sequence). This CDR3 comprises 12 residues. CDR3: CASSLIGNEQFF. The CDR3 coding sequence is TGTGCCAGCAGTTTGATCGGCAATGAGCAGTTCTTC.

Here the CDR3 DNA reads TGCGCCAGCAGCTTGGGGGGGGGAGGGAACACTGAAGCTTTCTTT. Translated, it gives CASSLGGGGNTEAFF. The genes are TRBV5-1 and TRBJ1-1, with D perhaps matching TRBD1 (5 bases). The germline V and J ends were trimmed by 0 bases and 1 base, with 10 bases remaining between them. CDR3 length equals 15 residues. Looked up from germline, CDR1 is SGHRS and CDR2 is YFSETQ.

To note about this clone: At one of its ends the junction is not consistent with the germline gene, which may arise from a read error. V gene TRBV27 combines with J gene TRBJ2-4, with TRBD1 matching over 10 bases. CDR3 length equals 14 residues. Per germline, CDR1 MNHEY and CDR2 SMNVEV (reference sequence). CDR3 loop: CASSLGQGPNSQYF. In DNA form, the CDR3 reads TGTGCCAGCAGTCTGGGACAGGGGCCAAACAGTCAGTACTTC.

The V gene is TRBV5-1, the J gene TRBJ1-2; TRBD1 agrees at 9 bases. V gave up 0 bases and J gave up 5 bases; unmatched junction bases: 2. Germline CDR1 is SGHRS and CDR2 is YFSETQ. The CDR3 extends over 14 amino acids. The CDR3 sequence is CASSLGGTGYGYTF. In DNA, the CDR3 is TGCGCCAGCAGCTTGGGGGGGACAGGGTATGGCTACACCTTC.

V and J are TRBV28 and TRBJ2-1, with 7 bases identical to TRBD2. The germline V gene encodes CDR1 MDHEN and CDR2 SYDVKM. Unmatched junction bases numbered 4, after V lost 5 bases and J lost 3 bases. The length of the CDR3 is 14 residues. In DNA, the CDR3 is TGTGCCAGCAGTCCTAGCGGCGGCTACAATGAGCAGTTCTTC. Its translation is CASSPSGGYNEQFF.